This T cell receptor beta chain was identified during a study of cytomegalovirus exposure and HLA in healthy donors. The PCR had 60 Vbeta and 13 Jbeta primers. Only in-frame clones appear in the TCRdb table, and some are missing; sequencing was by immunoSEQ multiplex PCR. The sample lists 150,000 or so clones, about 76% occurring once. A remark on this clone: Its antigen is not identified.

Regarding the study as a whole: With DRB1 most and HLA-C fewest, TCR association rates differed between HLA loci in a later analysis. Equally common other TCR beta chains were less clonally expanded than HLA-associated ones, a later analysis found.

V shed 6 bases and J 7 bases; nucleotides not matched to a gene: 5. The CDR3 is made up of 14 amino acids. CDR1 and CDR2 (germline): MNHEY, SVGAGI. The sample comprised PBMCs. This sequence was found in a man aged 25-45 years in good health and CMV-seropositive. The V call is TRBV6-5, the J call TRBJ1-4, with 10 bases that match TRBD1. CDR3 region: CASSRDRGIEKLFF. In nucleotides, the CDR3 is TGTGCCAGCAGCCGGGACAGGGGAATTGAAAAACTGTTTTTT.